These 13 T cell receptor beta chains came from one sample sequenced in a study of blood T cell repertoires in COVID-19. Produced via immunoSEQ multiplex PCR; TCRdb's table is partial and in-frame only. The table has approximately 230,000 clones, around four fifths seen once. The specimen was PBMCs or T cells enriched from blood (not recorded which). The origin of the receptors is a man aged 40-49 years who had recovered from COVID-19.

The chain joins TRBV4-3 to TRBJ1-1; weak D call: TRBD1 (6 bases). CDR1 LGHNA and CDR2 YSLEER come from the germline V gene. The CDR3 covers 18 residues. V gave up 1 base and J gave up 0 bases, with 18 bases separating them. The DNA for the CDR3 is TGCGCCAGCAGCCAAGTCTCTTCCGGGGGGCATATGAACACTGAAGCTTTCTTT. Residues: CASSQVSSGGHMNTEAFF.

The chain links TRBV30 to TRBJ1-5; a possible D gene is TRBD1 (5 bases). Germline V gene lookup returns CDR1 GTSNPN and CDR2 SVGIG (reference sequence). The CDR3 has 12 residues. The DNA for the CDR3 is TGTGGCGGAGGGGACGGCAATCAGCCCCAGCATTTT. Amino acids: CGGGDGNQPQHF.

This clone was observed once. The rearrangement uses TRBV19 and TRBJ1-4, with 8 bases aligning to TRBD1. Germline CDR1 is LNHDA and CDR2 is SQIVND (reference sequence). V was clipped by 6 bases and J by 7 bases; unmatched bases: 7. This CDR3 contains 14 residues. CDR3 residues: CASRDRAFGEKLFF. Written as DNA, the CDR3 is TGTGCCAGTAGGGACAGGGCTTTTGGTGAAAAACTGTTTTTT.

V usage is TRBV27 and J usage is TRBJ1-4; 12 positions agree with TRBD1. The CDR3 totals 15 residues. Germline CDR1 MNHEY, CDR2 SMNVEV (reference sequence). Unmatched junction bases numbered 2, after V lost 3 bases and J lost 6 bases. This chain's CDR3 is CASSLGDRGHEKLFF. In DNA, the CDR3 is TGTGCCAGCAGTTTGGGGGACAGGGGGCATGAAAAACTGTTTTTT. Full variable domain (rest looked up from reference TRBV27 and TRBJ1-4): EAQVTQNPRYLITVTGKKLTVTCSQNMNHEYMSWYRQDPGLGLRQIYYSMNVEVTDKGDVPEGYKVSRKEKRNFPLILESPSPNQTSLYFCASSLGDRGHEKLFFGSGTQLSVL.

CDR3: CASSSLTGSGETQYF. The DNA for the CDR3 is TGTGCCAGCTCCTCGTTGACCGGGAGCGGAGAGACCCAGTACTTC. The chain recombines TRBV18 with TRBJ2-5; D might be TRBD2 (6 bases). The germline V and J ends were trimmed by 6 bases and 4 bases, with 18 bases remaining between them. CDR3 length: 15 residues. CDR1 is KGHSH and CDR2 is LQKENI in the germline V gene.

The V and J genes are TRBV2 and TRBJ2-3; 9 bases agree with TRBD1. This CDR3 has 14 amino acids. J gave up 5 bases and V 7 bases, and 7 bases lay outside the gene matches. Germline V gene sequence: CDR1 SNHLY, CDR2 FYNNEI. Here the CDR3 DNA reads TGTGCCAGCAAACAGGGGGCAGGGGGAGATACGCAGTATTTT. Its protein is CASKQGAGGDTQYF.

This clone came up a few times. This chain joins TRBV9 and TRBJ1-2; 10 bases are shared with TRBD1. Germline values: CDR1 SGDLS, CDR2 YYNGEE. Losses at the gene ends were 4 bases for V and 6 bases for J; bases not matched to a gene: 15. This CDR3 is 17 amino acids long. CDR3 in DNA: TGTGCCAGCAGCCCTCTCCTGAGGGGACAGGGGCCTAATGGCTACACCTTC. Its protein product is CASSPLLRGQGPNGYTF.

This sequence joins TRBV28 and TRBJ1-5; TRBD1 is a possible D gene (5 bases). Trimming shortened V by 3 bases and J by 4 bases, and 13 bases separated the two germline ends. The germline V gene encodes CDR1 MDHEN and CDR2 SYDVKM. The CDR3 contains 15 residues. The CDR3 sequence: CASSLGGTENQPQHF. Here the CDR3 DNA reads TGTGCCAGCAGTTTGGGGGGGACGGAAAATCAGCCCCAGCATTTT.

The chain links TRBV18 to TRBJ2-6; 9 positions agree with TRBD1. CDR1 KGHSH and CDR2 LQKENI come from the germline V gene. J gave up 0 bases and V 6 bases, and 12 bases lay outside the gene matches. The CDR3 has 19 amino acids. This chain's CDR3 is CASSSRAGQGFSGANVLTF. CDR3 nucleotide sequence: TGTGCCAGCTCGTCCCGGGCGGGACAGGGATTCTCTGGGGCCAACGTCCTGACTTTC.

The chain has TRBV2 and TRBJ2-5, with a tentative D call TRBD2 (5 bases). CDR3 length: 14 residues. Germline CDR1 reads SNHLY; CDR2 reads FYNNEI. V was trimmed by 6 bases and J by 0 bases, leaving 11 bases between them. The CDR3 loop is CASRRTVNQETQYF. The CDR3, as DNA: TGTGCCAGCAGGAGGACTGTTAACCAAGAGACCCAGTACTTC.

The chain links TRBV5-4 to TRBJ2-7; the match to TRBD2 covers 14 bases. Germline V gene sequence: CDR1 SGHNT, CDR2 YYREEE (reference sequence). The CDR3 consists of 16 residues. Trimming at V came to 3 bases and at J to 5 bases, leaving 7 bases not matched to a gene. This CDR3 is CASSYFGTSGGNEQYF. CDR3 DNA sequence: TGTGCCAGCAGCTACTTCGGGACTAGCGGGGGAAACGAGCAGTACTTC.

This clone came up a few times. The chain links TRBV11-3 to TRBJ2-1; 14 bases are shared with TRBD2. Germline values: CDR1 SGHNT, CDR2 YENEEA. Losses at the gene ends were 3 bases for V and 8 bases for J; bases not matched to a gene: 9. CDR3 length: 17 residues. CDR3 coding DNA: TGTGCCAGCAGCTTGGCTCGACTAGCGGGAGGGCTCGATGAGCAGTTCTTC. It codes for CASSLARLAGGLDEQFF.

The chain is built from TRBV5-1 and TRBJ2-5, with 7 bases aligning to TRBD1. The CDR3 spans 14 residues. Germline-derived CDR1 and CDR2 are SGHRS and YFSETQ. Germline trimming cut 3 bases from V and 6 bases from J; bases unmatched to any gene: 8. CDR3 residues: CASSSWDSVKTQYF. CDR3 DNA: TGCGCCAGCAGCTCATGGGACAGCGTGAAGACCCAGTACTTC.